This is a list of T cell receptor beta chains from one sample in a study of blood T cell repertoires in COVID-19. Libraries were prepared by immunoSEQ multiplex PCR; TCRdb keeps only in-frame clonotypes and omits some of them. The repertoire includes about 49,000 clones, roughly four fifths of them detected once, and 2.5% to 3.5% sits in the top ten. Sequencing used peripheral blood. The receptors come from a woman in her fifties or sixties with acute or convalescent COVID-19. Both conserved end residues are part of each CDR3.

CDR3 protein: CASSPVAGTGYGSYEQYF
V gene: TRBV18
CDR3 length: 18
J gene: TRBJ2-7

CDR3 protein: CASSQSGATYEQYF
V gene: TRBV6-6
CDR3 length: 14
J gene: TRBJ2-7

CDR3 protein: CASSVNMNTEAFF
V gene: TRBV5-1
CDR3 length: 13
J gene: TRBJ1-1

CDR3 protein: CASSGQVTLNTEAFF
V gene: TRBV28
CDR3 length: 15
J gene: TRBJ1-1

CDR3 protein: CASSLYREGSDTQYF
V gene: TRBV7-9
CDR3 length: 15
J gene: TRBJ2-3

CDR3 protein: CAWSSGTSGTSVNTGELFF
V gene: TRBV30
CDR3 length: 19
J gene: TRBJ2-2

CDR3 protein: CASSPTYNEQFF
V gene: TRBV7-2
CDR3 length: 12
J gene: TRBJ2-1

CDR3 protein: CASSPKLAASYNEQFF
V gene: TRBV19
CDR3 length: 16
J gene: TRBJ2-1

CDR3 protein: CASSEVGGSPNYGYTF
V gene: TRBV10-1
CDR3 length: 16
J gene: TRBJ1-2

CDR3 protein: CASSLPSIDNEQFF
V gene: TRBV7-2
CDR3 length: 14
J gene: TRBJ2-1